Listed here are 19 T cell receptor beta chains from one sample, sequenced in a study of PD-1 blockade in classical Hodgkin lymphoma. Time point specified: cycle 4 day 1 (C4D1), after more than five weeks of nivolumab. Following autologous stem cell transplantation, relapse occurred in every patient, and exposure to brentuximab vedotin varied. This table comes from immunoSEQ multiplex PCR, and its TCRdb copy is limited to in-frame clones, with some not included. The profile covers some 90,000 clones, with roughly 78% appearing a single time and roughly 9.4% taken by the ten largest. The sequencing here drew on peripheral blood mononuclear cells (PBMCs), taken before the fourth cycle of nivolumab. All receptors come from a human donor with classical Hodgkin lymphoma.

The CDR3 protein is CASSLAGTGANVLTF. The DNA for the CDR3 is TGTGCCAGCAGCTTAGCAGGGACCGGGGCCAACGTCCTGACTTTC. V and J are TRBV7-9 and TRBJ2-6; D is tentatively TRBD1 or TRBD2 (5 bases each). The germline gives CDR1 SEHNR, CDR2 FQNEAQ (reference sequence). The V end was cut by 0 bases, the J end by 4 bases, with 7 bases between. CDR3 length: 15 residues. The full variable domain, rest sourced from reference TRBV7-9 and TRBJ2-6, is DTGVSQNPRHKITKRGQNVTFRCDPISEHNRLYWYRQTLGQGPEFLTYFQNEAQLEKSRLLSDRFSAERPKGSFSTLEIQRTEQGDSAMYLCASSLAGTGANVLTFGAGSRLTVL.

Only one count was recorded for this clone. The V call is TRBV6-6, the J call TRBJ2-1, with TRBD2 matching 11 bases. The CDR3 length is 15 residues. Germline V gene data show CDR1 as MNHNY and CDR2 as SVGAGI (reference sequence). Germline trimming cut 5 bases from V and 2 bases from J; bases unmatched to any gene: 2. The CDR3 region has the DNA TGTGCCAGCAGTCTAGCGGGGGGCCCCTACAATGAGCAGTTCTTC. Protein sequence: CASSLAGGPYNEQFF.

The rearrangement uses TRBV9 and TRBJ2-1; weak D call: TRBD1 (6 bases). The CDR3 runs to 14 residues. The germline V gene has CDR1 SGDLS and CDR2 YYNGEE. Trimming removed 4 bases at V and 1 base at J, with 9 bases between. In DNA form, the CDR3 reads TGTGCCAGCAGCCCCAGGGGTTCCTACAATGAGCAGTTCTTC. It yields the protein CASSPRGSYNEQFF.

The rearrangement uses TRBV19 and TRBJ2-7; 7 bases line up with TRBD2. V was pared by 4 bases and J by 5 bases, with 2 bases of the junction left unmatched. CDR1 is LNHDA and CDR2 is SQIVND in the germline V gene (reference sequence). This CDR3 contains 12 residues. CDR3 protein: CASSTRENEQYF. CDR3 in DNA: TGTGCCAGTAGTACGCGGGAGAACGAGCAGTACTTC.

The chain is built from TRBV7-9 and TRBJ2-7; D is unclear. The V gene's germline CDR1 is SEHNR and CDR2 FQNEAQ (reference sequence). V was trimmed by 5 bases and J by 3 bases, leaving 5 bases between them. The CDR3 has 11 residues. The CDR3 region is CASSPNYEQYF. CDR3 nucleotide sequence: TGTGCCAGCAGCCCAAACTACGAGCAGTACTTC.

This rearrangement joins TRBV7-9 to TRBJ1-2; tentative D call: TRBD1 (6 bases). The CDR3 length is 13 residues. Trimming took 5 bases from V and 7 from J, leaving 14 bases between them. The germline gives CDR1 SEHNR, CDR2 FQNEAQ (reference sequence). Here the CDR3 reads CASSPEGGPGYTF. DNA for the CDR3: TGTGCCAGCAGCCCAGAGGGGGGTCCTGGCTACACCTTC.

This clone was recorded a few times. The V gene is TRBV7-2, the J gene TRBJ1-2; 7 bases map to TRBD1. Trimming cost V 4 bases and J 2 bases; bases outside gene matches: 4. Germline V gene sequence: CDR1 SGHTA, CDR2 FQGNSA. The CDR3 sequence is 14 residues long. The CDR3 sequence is CASSSPTGNYGYTF. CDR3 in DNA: TGTGCCAGCAGCTCCCCGACAGGGAACTATGGCTACACCTTC.

CDR3 DNA: TGTGCCAGCAGTGCCTACGGGGCCAACACTGAAGCTTTCTTT. Translation gives CASSAYGANTEAFF. The rearrangement joins TRBV6-5 to TRBJ1-1, with D possibly matching TRBD1 (5 bases). Germline V CDR1 and CDR2: MNHEY, SVGAGI. V shed 5 bases and J shed 2 bases, with 12 bases lying between them. There are 14 residues in the CDR3.

CDR3 nucleotides: TGTGCCAGCAGCCCACGGAGTAGCGGGGCCCTCCCCCCAGATACGCAGTATTTT. Residues: CASSPRSSGALPPDTQYF. The chain combines TRBV7-2 with TRBJ2-3; TRBD2 matches at 8 bases. The V and J ends lost 5 bases and 4 bases, in that order; junction bases with no gene match: 17. Germline CDR1 and CDR2: SGHTA and FQGNSA. The CDR3 runs 18 residues.

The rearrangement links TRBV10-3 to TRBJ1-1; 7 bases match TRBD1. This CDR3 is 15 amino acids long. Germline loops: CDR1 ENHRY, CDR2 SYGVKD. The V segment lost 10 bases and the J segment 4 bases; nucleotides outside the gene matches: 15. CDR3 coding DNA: TGTGCCACCACAGGGGAAACAGGGGCTCTCACTGAAGCTTTCTTT. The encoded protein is CATTGETGALTEAFF.

CDR3 in DNA: TGTGCCAGCAGCTCTAGCGGGAGAGGTCGCGAGCAGTACTTC. Translating it yields CASSSSGRGREQYF. The J gene is TRBJ2-7, the V gene TRBV6-5; 10 bases align to TRBD2. The CDR3 consists of 14 residues. V was clipped by 6 bases and J by 6 bases; unmatched bases: 8. Germline V gives CDR1 MNHEY, CDR2 SVGAGI.

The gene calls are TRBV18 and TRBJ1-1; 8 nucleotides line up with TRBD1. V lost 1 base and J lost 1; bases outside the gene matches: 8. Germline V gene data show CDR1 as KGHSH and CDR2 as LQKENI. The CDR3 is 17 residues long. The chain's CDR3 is CASSPRVPGGTNTEAFF. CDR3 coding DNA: TGTGCCAGCTCACCACGGGTGCCAGGGGGCACGAACACTGAAGCTTTCTTT. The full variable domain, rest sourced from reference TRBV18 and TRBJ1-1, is NAGVMQNPRHLVRRRGQEARLRCSPMKGHSHVYWYRQLPEEGLKFMVYLQKENIIDESGMPKERFSAEFPKEGPSILRIQQVVRGDSAAYFCASSPRVPGGTNTEAFFGQGTRLTVV.

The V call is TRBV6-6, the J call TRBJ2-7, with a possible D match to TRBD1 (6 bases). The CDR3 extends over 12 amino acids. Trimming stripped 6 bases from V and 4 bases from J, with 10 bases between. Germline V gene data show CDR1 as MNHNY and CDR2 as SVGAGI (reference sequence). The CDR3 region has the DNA TGTGCCAGCAGCTTCGGACAGTACGAGCAGTACTTC. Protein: CASSFGQYEQYF.

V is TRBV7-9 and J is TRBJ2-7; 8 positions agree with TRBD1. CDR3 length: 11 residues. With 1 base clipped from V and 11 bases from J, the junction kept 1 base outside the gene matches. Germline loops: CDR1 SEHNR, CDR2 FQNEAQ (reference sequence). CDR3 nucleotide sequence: TGTGCCAGCAGCTTAGAGGACAGGGAGTACTTC. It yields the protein CASSLEDREYF.

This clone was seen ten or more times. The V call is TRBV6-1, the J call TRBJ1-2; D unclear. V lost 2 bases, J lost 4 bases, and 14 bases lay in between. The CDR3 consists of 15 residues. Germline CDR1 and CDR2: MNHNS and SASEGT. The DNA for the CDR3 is TGTGCCAGCAGTGAAACCCATTTGGCGAGCTATGGCTACACCTTC. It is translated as CASSETHLASYGYTF.

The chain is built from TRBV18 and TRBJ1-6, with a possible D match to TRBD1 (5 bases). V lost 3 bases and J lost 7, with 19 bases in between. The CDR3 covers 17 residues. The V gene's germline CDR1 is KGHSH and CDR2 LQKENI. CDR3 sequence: CASSPLGRGAGNSPLHF. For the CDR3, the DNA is TGTGCCAGCTCACCGCTCGGGCGGGGCGCGGGAAATTCACCCCTCCACTTT. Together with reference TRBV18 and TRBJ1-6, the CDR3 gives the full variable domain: NAGVMQNPRHLVRRRGQEARLRCSPMKGHSHVYWYRQLPEEGLKFMVYLQKENIIDESGMPKERFSAEFPKEGPSILRIQQVVRGDSAAYFCASSPLGRGAGNSPLHFGNGTRLTVT.

CDR3 DNA: TGTGCCAGCAGCTTGGGACTAGTTTACGAGCAGTACTTC. Translated: CASSLGLVYEQYF. This chain uses TRBV11-2 with TRBJ2-7; 8 nucleotides match TRBD2. The length of the CDR3 is 13 residues. Germline V gene sequence: CDR1 SGHAT, CDR2 FQNNGV. J was trimmed by 4 bases and V by 3 bases; bases with no gene match: 2.

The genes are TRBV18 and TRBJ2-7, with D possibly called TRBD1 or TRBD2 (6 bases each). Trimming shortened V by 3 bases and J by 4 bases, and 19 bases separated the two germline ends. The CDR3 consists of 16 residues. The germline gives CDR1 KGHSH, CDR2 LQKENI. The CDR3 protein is CASSPLQGRGVYEQYF. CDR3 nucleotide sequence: TGTGCCAGCTCACCCCTACAGGGAAGGGGGGTATACGAGCAGTACTTC.

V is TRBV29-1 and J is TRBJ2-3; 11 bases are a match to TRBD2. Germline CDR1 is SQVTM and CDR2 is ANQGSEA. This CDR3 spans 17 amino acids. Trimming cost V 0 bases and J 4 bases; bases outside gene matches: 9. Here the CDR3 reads CSVEDQLTSGTPDTQYF. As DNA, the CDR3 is TGCAGCGTTGAAGATCAGTTGACTAGCGGGACCCCAGATACGCAGTATTTT.